These 13 T cell receptor beta chains were sequenced from one sample in a study of cytomegalovirus exposure and HLA in healthy donors. PCR used 60 Vbeta primers and 13 Jbeta primers. Produced via immunoSEQ multiplex PCR; TCRdb's table is partial and in-frame only. The sample carries 150,000 to 200,000 clones, approximately 72% recorded once. Sequenced sample: PBMCs. These TCRs come from a human donor in good health.

This clone was picked up a small number of times. The V call is TRBV4-1, the J call TRBJ1-2; TRBD1 aligns across 8 bases. The J segment lost 8 bases and the V segment lost 0 bases, leaving 11 bases of the junction unmatched. CDR3 length: 16 amino acids. The germline V gene has CDR1 MGHRA and CDR2 YSYEKL. The CDR3 sequence: CASSQDQGQAGWGYTF. The CDR3 DNA sequence: TGCGCCAGCAGCCAAGATCAGGGACAGGCCGGCTGGGGCTACACCTTC.

The chain is built from TRBV7-3 and TRBJ1-2, with D possibly matching TRBD1 (6 bases). This CDR3 contains 15 residues. Germline V gene lookup returns CDR1 SGHTA and CDR2 FQGTGA. V lost 0 bases and J lost 3, with 11 bases in between. In nucleotides, the CDR3 is TGTGCCAGCAGCTTAACGGGGGCGTCTTACTATGGCTACACCTTC. Translated: CASSLTGASYYGYTF.

This clone was detected a few times. The genes are TRBV6-1 and TRBJ1-2; weak D call: TRBD1 (6 bases). The ends were cut back, 1 base at V and 8 bases at J, with 17 bases in the middle. Germline assignment: CDR1 MNHNS and CDR2 SASEGT. The CDR3 sequence is 15 residues long. The CDR3 here is CASSEVLGGAQGYTF. DNA of the CDR3: TGTGCCAGCAGTGAAGTCCTAGGGGGGGCACAGGGCTACACCTTC.

The rearrangement uses TRBV5-1 and TRBJ1-1; no clear D. The ends were cut back, 3 bases at V and 5 bases at J, with 20 bases in the middle. CDR3 size: 16 residues. From germline, CDR1 is SGHRS and CDR2 YFSETQ. The CDR3 here is CASSSSRRGPPTEAFF. CDR3 nucleotide sequence: TGCGCCAGCAGCTCGTCTCGTAGAGGCCCCCCTACTGAAGCTTTCTTT.

The chain combines TRBV7-2 with TRBJ1-2; 10 bases map to TRBD1. V shed 5 bases and J 5 bases; nucleotides not matched to a gene: 5. The CDR3 loop spans 14 amino acids. From germline, CDR1 is SGHTA and CDR2 FQGNSA. The DNA for the CDR3 is TGTGCCAGCAGCGCCTGGACAGGGGGTTATGGCTACACCTTC. This translates into CASSAWTGGYGYTF.

The rearrangement joins TRBV2 to TRBJ2-7, with D perhaps TRBD2 (5 bases). The V gene lost 1 base and the J gene lost 4 bases, with 11 bases spanning the gap. In germline, CDR1 is SNHLY, CDR2 FYNNEI. The CDR3 has 14 residues. CDR3 sequence (DNA): TGTGCCAGCAGTGAAGGGCCCAGAGGGTACGAGCAGTACTTC. This codes for CASSEGPRGYEQYF.

This chain joins TRBV6-1 and TRBJ1-2, with D possibly TRBD1 on 6 matching bases. V dropped 8 bases and J dropped 8 bases, with 21 bases sitting between them. Germline CDR1 reads MNHNS; CDR2 reads SASEGT. There are 14 residues in the CDR3. The CDR3 here is CASRVQGSMSGYTF. Written as DNA, the CDR3 is TGTGCCAGCCGGGTACAGGGATCGATGAGCGGCTACACCTTC.

To note about this clone: Other DNA sequences in the sample encode the same CDR3. This rearrangement joins TRBV5-1 to TRBJ2-1, with TRBD1 matching 8 bases. The V gene end was trimmed by 3 bases and the J gene end by 4 bases; junction bases not matched to a gene: 3. Germline assignment: CDR1 SGHRS and CDR2 YFSETQ. The CDR3 loop spans 14 amino acids. CDR3: CASSSTGGYNEQFF. The CDR3 bases are TGCGCCAGCAGCTCAACAGGGGGGTACAATGAGCAGTTCTTC. Full variable domain (rest looked up from reference TRBV5-1 and TRBJ2-1): KAGVTQTPRYLIKTRGQQVTLSCSPISGHRSVSWYQQTPGQGLQFLFEYFSETQRNKGNFPGRFSGRQFSNSRSEMNVSTLELGDSALYLCASSSTGGYNEQFFGPGTRLTVL.

The chain combines TRBV5-1 with TRBJ2-1, with TRBD2 identical over 11 bases. From germline, CDR1 is SGHRS and CDR2 YFSETQ. The CDR3 has 16 amino acids. Trimming at V came to 0 bases and at J to 4 bases, leaving 3 bases not matched to a gene. CDR3 DNA: TGCGCCAGCAGCTTGGTTCTAGCGGGGGGATACAATGAGCAGTTCTTC. Translation gives CASSLVLAGGYNEQFF.

The chain couples TRBV15 to TRBJ2-3; TRBD2 agrees at 11 bases. Germline lookup yields CDR1 LNHNV and CDR2 YYDKDF (reference sequence). This CDR3 contains 15 residues. V gave up 3 bases and J gave up 6 bases; unmatched junction bases: 5. This CDR3 reads CATSRGLAAQDTQYF. CDR3 sequence (DNA): TGTGCCACCAGCAGGGGACTAGCGGCACAGGATACGCAGTATTTT.

This clone has only a few counts. V usage is TRBV6-5 and J usage is TRBJ1-4; D is perhaps TRBD1 (6 bases). Per the germline V gene, CDR1 is MNHEY and CDR2 is SVGAGI. CDR3 length: 14 residues. Deletions cut 4 bases from V and 6 bases from J, with 12 bases between. This CDR3 reads CASSSPGADEKLFF. The DNA for the CDR3 is TGTGCCAGCAGTTCCCCAGGGGCCGATGAAAAACTGTTTTTT.

This clone appeared a few times. The rearrangement links TRBV5-4 to TRBJ2-7; the match to TRBD1 covers 7 bases. This CDR3 comprises 13 residues. Germline trimming cut 4 bases from V and 2 bases from J; bases unmatched to any gene: 3. From germline, CDR1 is SGHNT and CDR2 YYREEE (reference sequence). As DNA, the CDR3 is TGTGCCAGCAGCCCGGGACAGACCTACGAGCAGTACTTC. Its protein product is CASSPGQTYEQYF.

This chain links TRBV27 with TRBJ1-4, with 7 positions matching TRBD1. Germline lookup yields CDR1 MNHEY and CDR2 SMNVEV (reference sequence). The ends lost 4 bases at V and 4 bases at J; junction bases unmatched: 6. CDR3 size: 15 residues. The CDR3 DNA reads as TGTGCCAGCAGTTCAACAGGGGCCCTTAATGAAAAACTGTTTTTT. It encodes CASSSTGALNEKLFF. The full variable domain, rest sourced from reference TRBV27 and TRBJ1-4, is EAQVTQNPRYLITVTGKKLTVTCSQNMNHEYMSWYRQDPGLGLRQIYYSMNVEVTDKGDVPEGYKVSRKEKRNFPLILESPSPNQTSLYFCASSSTGALNEKLFFGSGTQLSVL.